Following are 15 T cell receptor beta chains from one sample sequenced in a study of T cell changes during pregnancy in multiple sclerosis. The assay was immunoSEQ multiplex PCR, and TCRdb's table has in-frame clones only and misses some. Of roughly 48,000 clones listed, around 90% are singletons. Sequenced here: CD4+ T cells from peripheral blood mononuclear cells, sampled in the second trimester of pregnancy. The receptor set was obtained from a female donor with multiple sclerosis, enrolled in a pregnancy study.

This chain links TRBV28 with TRBJ2-5; TRBD1 aligns across 8 bases. The CDR3 has 16 residues. Trimming took 6 bases from V and 5 from J; bases not matched to a gene: 14. The V gene's germline CDR1 is MDHEN and CDR2 SYDVKM. CDR3: CASSRLTGTGKETQYF. CDR3 sequence (DNA): TGTGCCAGCAGCAGATTGACCGGGACAGGCAAGGAGACCCAGTACTTC.

The V call is TRBV30, the J call TRBJ1-2, with D unclear. Trimming shortened V by 0 bases and J by 4 bases, and 6 bases separated the two germline ends. The CDR3 extends over 12 amino acids. Germline CDR1 reads GTSNPN; CDR2 reads SVGIG (reference sequence). CDR3 in DNA: TGTGCCTGGAGTGTGGGCTTCTATGGCTACACCTTC. Translation gives CAWSVGFYGYTF.

The chain has TRBV7-9 and TRBJ1-1; TRBD1 might be the D (5 bases). Per germline, CDR1 SEHNR and CDR2 FQNEAQ (reference sequence). The CDR3 is 15 residues long. The V gene lost 1 base and the J gene lost 4 bases, with 13 bases spanning the gap. The DNA for the CDR3 is TGTGCCAGCAGCTTAGAAAGGCAGGGCGGCACTGAAGCTTTCTTT. Amino acids: CASSLERQGGTEAFF. Based on the CDR3 plus reference TRBV7-9 and TRBJ1-1, the full variable domain is DTGVSQNPRHKITKRGQNVTFRCDPISEHNRLYWYRQTLGQGPEFLTYFQNEAQLEKSRLLSDRFSAERPKGSFSTLEIQRTEQGDSAMYLCASSLERQGGTEAFFGQGTRLTVV.

This chain joins TRBV5-1 and TRBJ2-3; TRBD2 matches at 14 bases. The CDR3 covers 17 residues. V shed 4 bases, J shed 5 bases, and the junction held 9 bases outside the gene matches. Germline values: CDR1 SGHRS, CDR2 YFSETQ. CDR3 nucleotide sequence: TGCGCCAGCAGCAAGACTAGCGGGAGGGCCAAGGGAGATACGCAGTATTTT. As protein: CASSKTSGRAKGDTQYF. The whole variable domain, remainder taken from reference TRBV5-1 and TRBJ2-3, is KAGVTQTPRYLIKTRGQQVTLSCSPISGHRSVSWYQQTPGQGLQFLFEYFSETQRNKGNFPGRFSGRQFSNSRSEMNVSTLELGDSALYLCASSKTSGRAKGDTQYFGPGTRLTVL.

The chain joins TRBV7-9 to TRBJ2-2; D might be TRBD2 (6 bases). CDR3 size: 15 residues. Germline V gene data show CDR1 as SEHNR and CDR2 as FQNEAQ (reference sequence). The V gene lost 5 bases and the J gene lost 6 bases, with 16 bases spanning the gap. The CDR3 here is CASSPPKRAAGELFF. DNA of the CDR3: TGTGCCAGCAGCCCCCCCAAGCGGGCTGCCGGGGAGCTGTTTTTT.

V is TRBV7-2 and J is TRBJ2-1; 7 bases are a match to TRBD2. The germline V gene has CDR1 SGHTA and CDR2 FQGNSA. The CDR3 consists of 16 residues. The J segment lost 0 bases and the V segment lost 0 bases, leaving 2 bases of the junction unmatched. CDR3 sequence reads: CASSLAGGLSYNEQFF. DNA for the CDR3: TGTGCCAGCAGCTTAGCGGGAGGGCTCTCCTACAATGAGCAGTTCTTC.

The chain recombines TRBV27 with TRBJ2-7, with 7 bases lining up with TRBD2. The CDR3 consists of 13 residues. Unmatched junction bases numbered 7, after V lost 8 bases and J lost 3 bases. Germline CDR1 reads MNHEY; CDR2 reads SMNVEV (reference sequence). CDR3 region: CASGGGGNYEQYF. The CDR3 DNA sequence: TGTGCCAGCGGCGGGGGAGGAAACTACGAGCAGTACTTC.

The rearrangement links TRBV10-3 to TRBJ2-3; D is ambiguous. CDR1 is ENHRY and CDR2 is SYGVKD in the germline V gene. The ends were cut back, 10 bases at V and 4 bases at J, with 9 bases in the middle. The CDR3 covers 11 residues. The CDR3, as DNA: TGTGCCACCCGTGGGCCAGATACGCAGTATTTT. Translating it yields CATRGPDTQYF.

The chain is built from TRBV10-3 and TRBJ1-4; D remains ambiguous. Trimming took 10 bases from V and 4 from J, leaving 4 bases between them. CDR1 is ENHRY, CDR2 SYGVKD, per germline. The CDR3 sequence is 10 residues long. The CDR3, as DNA: TGTGCCACCCGTAATGAAAAACTGTTTTTT. Its protein is CATRNEKLFF.

V gene TRBV11-2 combines with J gene TRBJ2-1, with 9 bases lining up with TRBD2. The V gene end was trimmed by 5 bases and the J gene end by 7 bases; junction bases not matched to a gene: 9. CDR3 length: 15 residues. Germline CDR1 reads SGHAT; CDR2 reads FQNNGV. CDR3 nucleotides: TGTGCCAGCAGCACCGGGACTAGCAGTTTTAATGAGCAGTTCTTC. Its translation is CASSTGTSSFNEQFF. Full variable domain (missing parts from reference TRBV11-2 and TRBJ2-1): EAGVAQSPRYKIIEKRQSVAFWCNPISGHATLYWYQQILGQGPKLLIQFQNNGVVDDSQLPKDRFSAERLKGVDSTLKIQPAKLEDSAVYLCASSTGTSSFNEQFFGPGTRLTVL.

CDR3 nucleotides: TGTGCCAGTAGTATGAGGGGCTCCATGGACAGGAACTATGGCTACACCTTC. Translating gives CASSMRGSMDRNYGYTF. The chain has TRBV19 and TRBJ1-2, with 7 bases that match TRBD1. There are 17 residues in the CDR3. J lost 2 bases, V lost 3 bases, and 12 bases had no gene match. In germline, CDR1 is LNHDA, CDR2 SQIVND (reference sequence). Drawing the rest from reference TRBV19 and TRBJ1-2, the complete variable domain is DGGITQSPKYLFRKEGQNVTLSCEQNLNHDAMYWYRQDPGQGLRLIYYSQIVNDFQKGDIAEGYSVSREKKESFPLTVTSAQKNPTAFYLCASSMRGSMDRNYGYTFGSGTRLTVV.

The chain recombines TRBV5-1 with TRBJ2-1, with TRBD2 identical over 7 bases. Losses at the gene ends were 0 bases for V and 0 bases for J; bases not matched to a gene: 12. The germline gives CDR1 SGHRS, CDR2 YFSETQ. There are 19 residues in the CDR3. In DNA form, the CDR3 reads TGCGCCAGCAGCTTGGAGCGATTTGCGGGAGAGAGCTCCTACAATGAGCAGTTCTTC. It translates to CASSLERFAGESSYNEQFF.

The CDR3 sequence is CASSQDPQGVAEAFF. The CDR3 DNA reads as TGTGCCAGCAGCCAAGACCCACAGGGGGTGGCTGAAGCTTTCTTT. The rearrangement links TRBV14 to TRBJ1-1; TRBD1 aligns across 8 bases. The CDR3 has 15 residues. The V and J ends lost 0 bases and 6 bases, in that order; junction bases with no gene match: 6. The germline gives CDR1 SGHDN, CDR2 FVKESK.

This clone showed up just a few times. V usage is TRBV11-2 and J usage is TRBJ2-7; D remains unclear. Trimming took off 5 bases at V and 3 bases at J, with 17 bases between the two ends. This CDR3 spans 15 amino acids. Germline V gene sequence: CDR1 SGHAT, CDR2 FQNNGV. CDR3 in DNA: TGTGCCAGCAGCCGAGGTTCCCTGCTCCTCTACGAGCAGTACTTC. Its protein is CASSRGSLLLYEQYF. Drawing the rest from reference TRBV11-2 and TRBJ2-7, the complete variable domain is EAGVAQSPRYKIIEKRQSVAFWCNPISGHATLYWYQQILGQGPKLLIQFQNNGVVDDSQLPKDRFSAERLKGVDSTLKIQPAKLEDSAVYLCASSRGSLLLYEQYFGPGTRLTVT.

This chain links TRBV10-3 with TRBJ2-1, with a tentative D call TRBD2 (5 bases). CDR1 ENHRY and CDR2 SYGVKD come from the germline V gene. There are 14 residues in the CDR3. Trimming took off 0 bases at V and 5 bases at J, with 8 bases between the two ends. CDR3 region: CAISESLSDNEQFF. The DNA for the CDR3 is TGTGCCATCAGTGAGTCCCTTAGCGACAATGAGCAGTTCTTC.